This T cell receptor beta chain was retrieved from a study of blood T cells in healthy people across ages. It was with a sample-barcoded 5' primer and a J-beta primer mix that a second PCR of about 6 to 12 cycles was run. TCRdb fed the 5' RACE reads into MiXCR, producing one record per CDR3 protein. The table shows about 1 million distinct CDR3 sequences, with around 27% occurring only once. The V gene's germline CDR1 is MNHEY and CDR2 SVGAGI. CDR3 length: 15 residues. V was cut by 4 bases and J by 3 bases, with 16 bases left in between. The same sample was also used in a study of T cells of mothers and their children.

This chain links TRBV6-5 with TRBJ2-7; TRBD1 might be the D (5 bases). The receptor comes from a girl aged 2 to 9 in good health. Input material: blood. CDR3 in amino acids: CASSSPKSGFYEQYF. CDR3 sequence (DNA): TGTGCCAGCAGTTCCCCCAAATCAGGGTTCTACGAGCAGTACTTC.